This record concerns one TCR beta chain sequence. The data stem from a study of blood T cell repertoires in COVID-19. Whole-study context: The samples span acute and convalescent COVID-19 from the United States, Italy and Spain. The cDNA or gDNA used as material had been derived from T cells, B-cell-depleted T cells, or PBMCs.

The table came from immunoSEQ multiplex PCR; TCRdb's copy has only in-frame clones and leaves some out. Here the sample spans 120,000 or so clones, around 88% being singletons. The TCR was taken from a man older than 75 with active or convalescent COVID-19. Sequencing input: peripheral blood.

The CDR3 loop reads CASSIGGTGHGETQYF. CDR3 sequence (DNA): TGTGCCAGTAGTATAGGCGGGACAGGCCACGGGGAGACCCAGTACTTC. The chain is built from TRBV19 and TRBJ2-5; 8 bases map to TRBD1. Germline V gene sequence: CDR1 LNHDA, CDR2 SQIVND (reference sequence). There are 16 residues in the CDR3. V shed 1 base and J 5 bases; nucleotides not matched to a gene: 9.